Detailed here is one TCR beta chain. No antigen is known for it. This CDR3 is 19 amino acids long. Germline V gene data show CDR1 as SGHDN and CDR2 as FVKESK. V was clipped by 0 bases and J by 4 bases, with 23 bases between them. In chemo-refractory metastatic non-small-cell lung cancer, patients got ipilimumab CTLA-4 blockade together with focal radiation. The record originates from a study of radiotherapy plus CTLA-4 blockade in lung cancer. Study at large: Objective responses occurred in about a sixth of patients; 25% to 40% had disease control. Study results and limitations: The best prediction of response reportedly came from early blood T cell clone dynamics, with interferon-beta. Clones of tumor-derived TCRs expanded in blood after radiotherapy plus ipilimumab.

Assay: immunoSEQ multiplex PCR; the TCRdb copy retains only in-frame clones and omits some. The table records 90,000 to 95,000 clones, roughly 80% of them present only once. This chain joins TRBV14 and TRBJ2-3; maybe TRBD2 (6 bases). This receptor was identified in a human donor with non-small cell lung cancer who had stable disease on radiotherapy plus ipilimumab. Here the sequenced sample was peripheral blood, taken from a patient treated with radiotherapy plus ipilimumab. The DNA for the CDR3 is TGTGCCAGCAGCCAAGAGCGTCGCGGAGGTCCCGGGAGCCCAGATACGCAGTATTTT. Its protein is CASSQERRGGPGSPDTQYF.